This TCR beta chain was sequenced during a study of shared clonotypes between healthy human individuals (TCRdb year 2020). The study in broad terms: Two women and a few men aged 18 to 49 years were included in the cohort. Between about 0.8 and 9 billion PBMCs per donor were obtained by leukapheresis. To estimate repertoire size and how much clonotypes are shared between individuals, the study performed deep sequencing of blood TCR repertoires from five healthy adults. Different laboratories and diverse techniques were used to prepare libraries and sequence TCR repertoires, to increase sequencing depth and limit assay-specific biases. Overall study outcomes, separate from this receptor: Sampling was restricted to blood, and TCR repertoires in tissue are likely to differ from TCR repertoires in blood. Based on pairwise subsampling, the degree of clonotype sharing among donors was expected to be affected by sequencing depth. The small number of donors limited the genetic and exposure-history diversity represented.

Donors were healthy HIV-negative adults with no recently reported acute infections or vaccinations. All donors were Caucasian adults living in Nashville, Tennessee, USA. For unsorted samples, roughly 90 million PBMCs were counted, and genomic DNA was extracted using the QIAamp DNA Blood Mini kit. Blood was collected by leukapheresis, and PBMCs were isolated by Ficoll-Histopaque density gradient centrifugation and then cryopreserved in liquid nitrogen vapor phase. Deletion took 4 bases off V and 4 bases off J, with a span of 14 bases between the germline ends. From cysteine to phenylalanine, the CDR3 is 16 amino acids long. Only the CDR3 DNA is retained, 48 bases long and in frame from the first base. CDR1 and CDR2 (MGHRA, YSYEKL) derive from the germline V gene. Using the deep immunoSEQ assay, TCR CDR3 regions were amplified from genomic DNA by multiplex PCR. Genomic DNA extracted from each cell subset was distributed evenly over all wells of several immunoSEQ 96-well plates, and each plate served as one replicate. For unsorted PBMC, approximately 290 ng of genomic DNA, equivalent to about 30,000 T cell genomes, went into each replicate PCR. Unsorted PBMC genomic DNA was sequenced across ten immunoSEQ deep assay plates. Purified libraries were quantified with a Qubit 3.0 fluorometer, sized on a Bioanalyzer 2100, and re-quantified with the KAPA Library Quantification kit. Each immunoSEQ 96-well plate was sequenced on its own single-read 150-cycle Illumina NextSeq 550 flow cell. In the paper's pipeline: The immunoSEQ output contained only junctional sequences without quality scores, so filtering could not match that applied to full-length reads. Sequences were annotated with PyIR, a Python wrapper for IgBLAST v1.9, and V/J genes and CDR3 were assigned using IMGT germline references. Reads with weak V/J assignments (E-value above 1e-6), missing CDR3, stop codons, out-of-frame junctions, or ambiguous translated residues were removed. V3J clonotypes were defined as sequences sharing the same inferred V gene, J gene, and CDR3 amino acid sequence. To compute the percentage overlap between repertoires, the number of shared unique clonotypes was divided by the size of the smaller repertoire. Richness of each repertoire was evaluated using RTK rarefaction, the Chao1 estimator, and Recon v2.1 estimates of unobserved clonotypes. The table was pulled from immuneACCESS by TCRdb, which kept in-frame rearrangements only. Such tables lose some clones; where checked, under half of the loss comes from unresolved V genes, and the rest has no known cause. That table gives V, J and clone size, and the DNA gave D and trimming. The table for this sample lists 75,000 to 100,000 clones; about 45% of them were counted only once. Roughly 15% of the sample is taken by the ten largest.

This clone was seen only a few times. No cognate antigen has been identified for it. No much larger clonotype is one base removed from it; base qualities were not supplied. This TCR derives from a woman aged 35 to 49 in good health. Some clones in this sample may be carry-over from other donors' samples. Rearrangement joined TRBV4-1 to TRBJ2-6, with no D gene named confidently. Sequencing was done on a sample of PBMCs. The nucleotides are TGCGCCAGCAGCCTAACCACAGTGTCCGGGGCCAACGTCCTGACTTTC. Translated, this gives CASSLTTVSGANVLTF.